This entry lists 26 T cell receptor beta chains sequenced from one sample in a study of cytomegalovirus exposure and HLA in healthy donors. Primers for the PCR totalled 60 Vbeta and 13 Jbeta. Clones were sequenced by immunoSEQ multiplex PCR, and TCRdb holds only the in-frame ones, with some missing. The table shows approximately 210,000 clones, with roughly 76% occurring only once. Sequencing input: PBMCs. The receptors derive from a woman aged 25 to 39 in good health and CMV-seropositive.

This clone has just a few counts. The chain combines TRBV19 with TRBJ2-6; possible D gene TRBD2, 5 bases. The CDR3 runs to 16 residues. Germline V lookup: CDR1 LNHDA, CDR2 SQIVND (reference sequence). Between the trimmed V and J ends, which lost 6 bases and 1 base, there was a span of 13 bases. This CDR3 reads CASSPLRGSGANVLTF. In nucleotides, the CDR3 is TGTGCCAGTAGCCCCCTCCGGGGTTCTGGGGCCAACGTCCTGACTTTC. Drawing the rest from reference TRBV19 and TRBJ2-6, the complete variable domain is DGGITQSPKYLFRKEGQNVTLSCEQNLNHDAMYWYRQDPGQGLRLIYYSQIVNDFQKGDIAEGYSVSREKKESFPLTVTSAQKNPTAFYLCASSPLRGSGANVLTFGAGSRLTVL.

This clone was observed once. The rearrangement links TRBV6-5 to TRBJ2-6; no firm D call. This CDR3 has 16 residues. CDR1 is MNHEY, CDR2 SVGAGI, per germline. V gave up 2 bases and J gave up 4 bases, with 12 bases separating them. The CDR3 DNA sequence: TGTGCCAGCAGTTACGATTTCTCTCGGGGGGCCAACGTCCTGACTTTC. This encodes CASSYDFSRGANVLTF.

V gene TRBV5-1 combines with J gene TRBJ1-2, with TRBD1 matching 7 bases. Germline loops: CDR1 SGHRS, CDR2 YFSETQ. Trimming cost V 4 bases and J 7 bases; bases outside gene matches: 7. The CDR3 length is 13 residues. The CDR3 DNA follows: TGCGCCAGCAGCCCACAGGGGTTGGGTGGCTACACCTTC. This gives the protein CASSPQGLGGYTF.

The CDR3 is CSLQGGSYNEQFF. Here the CDR3 DNA reads TGCAGCCTGCAGGGGGGCTCCTACAATGAGCAGTTCTTC. V usage is TRBV29-1 and J usage is TRBJ2-1; the D gene is possibly TRBD1 (7 bases). This CDR3 has 13 amino acids. CDR1 is SQVTM, CDR2 ANQGSEA, per germline. Trimming took off 8 bases at V and 0 bases at J, with 11 bases between the two ends.

This chain joins TRBV10-3 and TRBJ1-3, with D unresolved. The CDR3 totals 16 residues. The germline V gene has CDR1 ENHRY and CDR2 SYGVKD. V lost 0 bases to trimming and J lost 0 bases, with 9 bases between them. As DNA, the CDR3 is TGTGCCATCAGTGAGTCGACTACCAGCTCTGGAAACACCATATATTTT. This translates into CAISESTTSSGNTIYF.

This chain links TRBV2 with TRBJ2-3; a possible D gene is TRBD2 (6 bases). Germline assignment: CDR1 SNHLY and CDR2 FYNNEI. This CDR3 contains 14 residues. V shed 3 bases and J shed 0 bases, with 7 bases lying between them. The CDR3 protein is CASSDGRSTDTQYF. The CDR3 nucleotides read TGTGCCAGCAGTGACGGGAGAAGCACAGATACGCAGTATTTT.

This chain joins TRBV4-3 and TRBJ1-2; TRBD1 matches at 9 bases. The length of the CDR3 is 14 residues. J was trimmed by 8 bases and V by 3 bases; bases with no gene match: 7. Germline values: CDR1 LGHNA, CDR2 YSLEER. The CDR3 bases are TGCGCCAGCAGCCAGGCACAGGGGGCGGGCGGCTACACCTTC. Translation: CASSQAQGAGGYTF.

The chain uses TRBV6-1 and TRBJ2-7; 8 bases are shared with TRBD2. There are 15 residues in the CDR3. With 4 bases clipped from V and 0 bases from J, the junction kept 5 bases outside the gene matches. Germline CDR1 is MNHNS and CDR2 is SASEGT. CDR3 amino acids: CASSAAGLVSYEQYF. The CDR3 nucleotides read TGTGCCAGCAGTGCCGCGGGACTAGTCTCCTACGAGCAGTACTTC.

This clone has just a few counts. The chain carries TRBV20-1 and TRBJ2-7, with a possible D match to TRBD2 (5 bases). The CDR3 covers 11 residues. Per the germline V gene, CDR1 is DFQATT and CDR2 is SNEGSKA (reference sequence). V lost 5 bases, J lost 3 bases, and 8 bases lay in between. The CDR3 is CSALDYYEQYF. In DNA form, the CDR3 reads TGCAGTGCTTTAGACTACTACGAGCAGTACTTC.

The J gene is TRBJ2-7, the V gene TRBV18; unclear D gene. The V end lost 3 bases, the J end lost 2 bases, and 17 bases lay between the germline ends. Germline CDR1 and CDR2: KGHSH and LQKENI. The CDR3 runs 16 residues. CDR3 amino acids: CASSPSADWSAYEQYF. CDR3 sequence (DNA): TGTGCCAGCTCACCCTCCGCTGACTGGAGCGCCTACGAGCAGTACTTC.

The genes are TRBV9 and TRBJ2-2; TRBD2 matches at 7 bases. V lost 1 base to trimming and J lost 1 base; unmatched junction nucleotides: 1. Germline-derived CDR1 and CDR2 are SGDLS and YYNGEE. The CDR3 spans 15 residues. CDR3 in DNA: TGTGCCAGCAGCGTATCTAGCGGGAACACCGGGGAGCTGTTTTTT. It specifies CASSVSSGNTGELFF.

V gene TRBV6-6 combines with J gene TRBJ1-5, with TRBD1 matching over 8 bases. After removal of 7 bases from V and 7 bases from J, the junction contained 3 bases not matched to a gene. This CDR3 contains 12 residues. Germline lookup yields CDR1 MNHNY and CDR2 SVGAGI (reference sequence). The CDR3 protein is CASNRGGQPQHF. The CDR3 DNA reads TGTGCCAGCAACAGGGGGGGGCAGCCCCAGCATTTT.

The chain links TRBV9 to TRBJ1-3, with D perhaps matching TRBD1 (5 bases). V was cut by 1 base and J by 4 bases, with 12 bases left in between. This CDR3 spans 15 amino acids. Germline V lookup: CDR1 SGDLS, CDR2 YYNGEE. In DNA form, the CDR3 reads TGTGCCAGCAGCGTACAGGGTGTCCCCGGAAACACCATATATTTT. This encodes CASSVQGVPGNTIYF. The full variable domain, completed using reference TRBV9 and TRBJ1-3, is DSGVTQTPKHLITATGQRVTLRCSPRSGDLSVYWYQQSLDQGLQFLIQYYNGEERAKGNILERFSAQQFPDLHSELNLSSLELGDSALYFCASSVQGVPGNTIYFGEGSWLTVV.

This clone was seen a handful of times. CDR3 in amino acids: CASSPRQGWDSGNTIYF. The CDR3, as DNA: TGTGCCAGTAGTCCACGACAGGGTTGGGACTCTGGAAACACCATATATTTT. This chain joins TRBV19 and TRBJ1-3, with 7 nucleotides matching TRBD1. CDR3 length: 17 amino acids. Germline CDR1 LNHDA, CDR2 SQIVND (reference sequence). With V trimmed by 5 bases and J by 0 bases, 10 bases remained unmatched.

The V gene is TRBV7-9, the J gene TRBJ2-3; D possibly corresponds to TRBD2 (6 bases). The CDR3 has 14 residues. In germline, CDR1 is SEHNR, CDR2 FQNEAQ (reference sequence). The germline V and J ends were trimmed by 3 bases and 3 bases, with 10 bases remaining between them. In nucleotides, the CDR3 is TGTGCCAGCAGCTTCGGCGGGAAAACAGATACGCAGTATTTT. Translating it yields CASSFGGKTDTQYF.

CDR3 region: CASSSSTGTGWYEQYF. Here the CDR3 DNA reads TGTGCCAGCAGTTCATCCACCGGGACAGGGTGGTACGAGCAGTACTTC. The chain is built from TRBV27 and TRBJ2-7; 9 nucleotides match TRBD1. The J segment lost 4 bases and the V segment lost 4 bases, leaving 11 bases of the junction unmatched. The germline V gene has CDR1 MNHEY and CDR2 SMNVEV (reference sequence). This CDR3 contains 16 residues.

This clone was counted a few times. V is TRBV28 and J is TRBJ1-2; 9 bases map to TRBD1. V dropped 6 bases and J dropped 4; count of bases not matched to a gene: 9. Per the germline V gene, CDR1 is MDHEN and CDR2 is SYDVKM. The CDR3 totals 15 residues. CDR3 sequence reads: CASRRYRGRTYGYTF. CDR3 coding DNA: TGTGCCAGCAGGCGGTACAGGGGGCGCACCTATGGCTACACCTTC.

This chain joins TRBV27 and TRBJ2-7; D may be TRBD2 (6 bases). CDR3 length: 14 residues. The germline CDR1 and CDR2 sequences are MNHEY and SMNVEV (reference sequence). V lost 7 bases and J lost 2, with 15 bases in between. As DNA, the CDR3 is TGTGCCAGCACCCGGCGGGCGGGACCCTACGAGCAGTACTTC. This translates into CASTRRAGPYEQYF.

This clone has only a few counts. The gene calls are TRBV10-3 and TRBJ2-3, with 7 bases that match TRBD2. From germline, CDR1 is ENHRY and CDR2 SYGVKD. The CDR3 is made up of 13 amino acids. V lost 7 bases to trimming and J lost 1 base; unmatched junction nucleotides: 2. The CDR3 DNA follows: TGTGCCATCATGGCGGGGGGCACAGATACGCAGTATTTT. This sequence encodes CAIMAGGTDTQYF.

The rearrangement links TRBV15 to TRBJ2-3, with 10 bases that match TRBD2. CDR3 length: 16 amino acids. Germline V gene data show CDR1 as LNHNV and CDR2 as YYDKDF (reference sequence). J was trimmed by 5 bases and V by 5 bases; bases with no gene match: 10. As DNA, the CDR3 is TGTGCCACCAGCTCCCGGGCAGCGGGGGGGCTAGATACGCAGTATTTT. Amino acid sequence: CATSSRAAGGLDTQYF. The complete variable domain, with remaining parts taken from reference TRBV15 and TRBJ2-3, reads DAMVIQNPRYQVTQFGKPVTLSCSQTLNHNVMYWYQQKSSQAPKLLFHYYDKDFNNEADTPDNFQSRRPNTSFCFLDIRSPGLGDTAMYLCATSSRAAGGLDTQYFGPGTRLTVL.

V gene TRBV19 combines with J gene TRBJ2-6; D is unclear. Germline V gives CDR1 LNHDA, CDR2 SQIVND (reference sequence). V dropped 7 bases and J dropped 2 bases, with 3 bases sitting between them. This CDR3 region has 12 residues. Here the CDR3 reads CASTPGANVLTF. For the CDR3, the DNA is TGTGCCAGTACTCCTGGGGCCAACGTCCTGACTTTC.

The rearrangement links TRBV7-9 to TRBJ1-5, with 8 nucleotides matching TRBD1. Germline V gives CDR1 SEHNR, CDR2 FQNEAQ (reference sequence). The CDR3 runs to 16 residues. The trim removed 4 bases at V and 2 bases at J, leaving 7 bases unmatched. The CDR3 bases are TGTGCCAGCAGCTCAACAGGGGGTACTGGCAATCAGCCCCAGCATTTT. As protein: CASSSTGGTGNQPQHF. Based on the CDR3 plus reference TRBV7-9 and TRBJ1-5, the full variable domain is DTGVSQNPRHKITKRGQNVTFRCDPISEHNRLYWYRQTLGQGPEFLTYFQNEAQLEKSRLLSDRFSAERPKGSFSTLEIQRTEQGDSAMYLCASSSTGGTGNQPQHFGDGTRLSIL.

This clone was recorded only once. The V and J genes are TRBV7-2 and TRBJ2-7; a weak D match, TRBD1 (6 bases). Germline CDR1 and CDR2: SGHTA and FQGNSA. This CDR3 has 16 residues. V lost 4 bases and J 2 bases, leaving 18 bases between the germline ends. The CDR3 loop is CASSSQATRGAYEQYF. Here the CDR3 DNA reads TGTGCCAGCAGCTCCCAAGCCACCAGGGGCGCCTACGAGCAGTACTTC. The entire variable domain, with the rest obtained from reference TRBV7-2 and TRBJ2-7, is as follows: GAGVSQSPSNKVTEKGKDVELRCDPISGHTALYWYRQSLGQGLEFLIYFQGNSAPDKSGLPSDRFSAERTGGSVSTLTIQRTQQEDSAVYLCASSSQATRGAYEQYFGPGTRLTVT.

CDR3 sequence (DNA): TGCAGCGTTCCTAGACCCTTGGGAGAGACCCAGTACTTC. It is translated as CSVPRPLGETQYF. V gene TRBV29-1 combines with J gene TRBJ2-5; D gene uncertain. CDR1 and CDR2 from the germline V gene are SQVTM and ANQGSEA. The CDR3 length is 13 residues. Trimming removed 5 bases at V and 4 bases at J, with 14 bases between. Full variable domain (remainder filled in from reference TRBV29-1 and TRBJ2-5): SAVISQKPSRDICQRGTSLTIQCQVDSQVTMMFWYRQQPGQSLTLIATANQGSEATYESGFVIDKFPISRPNLTFSTLTVSNMSPEDSSIYLCSVPRPLGETQYFGPGTRLLVL.

This clone appeared once. The genes are TRBV11-3 and TRBJ2-1; 8 bases are shared with TRBD2. Germline CDR1 reads SGHNT; CDR2 reads YENEEA. The trim removed 5 bases at V and 15 bases at J, leaving 21 bases unmatched. The CDR3 is 16 amino acids. The CDR3 DNA reads TGTGCCAGCAGCCGAATAGGAGGTTGTTTCGGGAGGGCGGGGTTCTTC. Protein sequence: CASSRIGGCFGRAGFF.

The chain carries TRBV25-1 and TRBJ2-7; 9 positions agree with TRBD2. The CDR3 sequence is 13 residues long. Trimming took 7 bases from V and 5 from J; bases not matched to a gene: 6. Looked up from germline, CDR1 is MGHDK and CDR2 is SYGVNS. CDR3 nucleotide sequence: TGTGCCAGCAATAGCGGGAGTTTCAACGAGCAGTACTTC. Translation: CASNSGSFNEQYF.